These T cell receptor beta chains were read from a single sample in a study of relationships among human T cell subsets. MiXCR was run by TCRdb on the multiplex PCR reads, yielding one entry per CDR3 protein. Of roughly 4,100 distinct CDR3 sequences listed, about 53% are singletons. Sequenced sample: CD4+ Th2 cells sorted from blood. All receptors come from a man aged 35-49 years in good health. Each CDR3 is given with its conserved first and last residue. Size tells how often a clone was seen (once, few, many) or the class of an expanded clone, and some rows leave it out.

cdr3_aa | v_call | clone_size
CASSPSTKQGEQFF | TRBV27 | NA
CASSRGLSEQYF | TRBV27 | NA
CSVPLPPGQGRMNTEAFF | TRBV29-1 | few
CASSFVVGRASFFYGYTF | TRBV5-6 | NA
CASSFREMAEAFF | TRBV7-9 | NA
CASSLVIQAEAFF | TRBV5-1 | NA
CATSGTPTYEQYF | TRBV28 | few
CASSLVQSAANEQFF | TRBV5-5 | once
CASRKQGSLDGRFF | TRBV5-1 | NA
CASSSRLAGSYEQYF | TRBV4-2 | NA
CSVEDRGRIYNEQFF | TRBV29-1 | few
CAWIYAGGSTDTQYF | TRBV30 | NA
CSARDAQGRNQPQHF | TRBV20-1 | NA
CASSLEVAVTYEQYF | TRBV11-2 | NA
CRAQDMNTEAFF | TRBV20-1 | NA
CASTSGSRSYNEQFF | TRBV30 | few
CASSRDGRQETQYF | TRBV11-2 | NA
CASSKQGFYGYTF | TRBV28 | few
CASSLLDRGQGAFF | TRBV7-3 | NA
CASSFRTGNTEAFF | TRBV5-4 | NA
CASSPGISGNTQYF | TRBV7-9 | NA
CASSPATGGETQYF | TRBV4-2 | NA
CASSPTFRGDGYTF | TRBV18 | NA
CASSFRPSTDTQYF | TRBV7-8 | NA
CASSYPGATRYRYTF | TRBV4-1 | few
CASSWQGPDTQYF | TRBV11-2 | large
CASSPGDGSTDTQYF | TRBV7-8 | NA
CASKRTGLEGQPQHF | TRBV12-3/TRBV12-4 | NA
CASRPRLGTSGDNEQFF | TRBV28 | NA
CASSLAGGTYEQYF | TRBV7-6 | NA
CASSDRQGGKETQYF | TRBV5-1 | NA
CASTRGGVTSTDTQYF | TRBV19 | NA
CASSLQVEQYF | TRBV11-2 | few
CASSRDRFYEQYF | TRBV11-2 | few
CASKEGRNTEAFF | TRBV2 | few
CAIRSDRGGGDEQFF | TRBV10-3 | NA
CASSLGTVYNSPLHF | TRBV11-1 | once
CASSLGAYRAQETQYF | TRBV7-9 | NA
CASSLRGVADTQYF | TRBV5-1 | NA
CASSSRQGVSYEQYF | TRBV5-1 | few
CSARDQAGGRQETQYF | TRBV20-1 | NA
CASSPQTSPGNTIYF | TRBV11-2 | few
CAWNSLGPGEQFF | TRBV30 | NA
CASLPGGAGANVLTF | TRBV19 | NA
CASRPGQTSGANVLTF | TRBV28 | NA
CAITGSGNTIYF | TRBV10-3 | NA
CASSLEGLAGGRTSDTQYF | TRBV5-1 | NA
CASSPDRVKEFF | TRBV12-3/TRBV12-4 | NA
CASSSGQVPWTQYF | TRBV5-5 | NA